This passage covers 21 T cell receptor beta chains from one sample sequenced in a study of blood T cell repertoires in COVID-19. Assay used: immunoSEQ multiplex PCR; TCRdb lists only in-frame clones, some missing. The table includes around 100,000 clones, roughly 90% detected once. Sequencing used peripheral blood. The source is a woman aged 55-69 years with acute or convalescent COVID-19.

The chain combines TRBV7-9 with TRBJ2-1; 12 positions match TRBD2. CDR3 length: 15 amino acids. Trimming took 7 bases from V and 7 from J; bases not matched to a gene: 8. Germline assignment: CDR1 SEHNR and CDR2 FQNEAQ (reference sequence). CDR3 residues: CASTPGLAGVNEQFF. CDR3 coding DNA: TGTGCCAGCACCCCGGGACTAGCGGGCGTAAATGAGCAGTTCTTC.

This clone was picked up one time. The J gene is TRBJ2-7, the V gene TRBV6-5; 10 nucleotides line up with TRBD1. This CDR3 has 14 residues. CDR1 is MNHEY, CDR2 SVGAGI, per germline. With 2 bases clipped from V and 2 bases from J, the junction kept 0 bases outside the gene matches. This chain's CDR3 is CASSYGTGAYEQYF. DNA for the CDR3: TGTGCCAGCAGTTACGGGACAGGGGCCTACGAGCAGTACTTC.

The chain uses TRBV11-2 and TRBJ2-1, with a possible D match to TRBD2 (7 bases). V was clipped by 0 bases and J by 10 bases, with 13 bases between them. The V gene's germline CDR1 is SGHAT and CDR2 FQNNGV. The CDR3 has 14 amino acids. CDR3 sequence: CASSLDPGGGEQFF. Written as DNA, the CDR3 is TGTGCCAGCAGCTTAGATCCGGGGGGCGGGGAGCAGTTCTTC.

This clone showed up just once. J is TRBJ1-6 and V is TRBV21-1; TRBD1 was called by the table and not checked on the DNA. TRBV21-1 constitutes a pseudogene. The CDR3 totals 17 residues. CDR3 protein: CASSKKGAVEYNSPLHF. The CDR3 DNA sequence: TGTGCCAGCAGCAAAAAGGGGGCGGTTGAATATAATTCACCCCTCCACTTT.

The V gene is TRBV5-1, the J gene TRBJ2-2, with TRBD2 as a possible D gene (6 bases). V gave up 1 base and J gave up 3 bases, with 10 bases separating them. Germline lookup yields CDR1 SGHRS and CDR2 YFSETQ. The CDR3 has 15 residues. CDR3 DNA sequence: TGCGCCAGCAGCTTGTCGCTAGCGCACACCGGGGAGCTGTTTTTT. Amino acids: CASSLSLAHTGELFF.

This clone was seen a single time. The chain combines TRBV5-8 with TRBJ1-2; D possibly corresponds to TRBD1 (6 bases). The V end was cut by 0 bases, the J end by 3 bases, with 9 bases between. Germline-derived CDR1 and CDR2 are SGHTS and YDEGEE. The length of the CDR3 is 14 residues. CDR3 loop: CASSLVGADYGYTF. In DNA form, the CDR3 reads TGTGCCAGCAGCTTGGTGGGGGCAGACTATGGCTACACCTTC.

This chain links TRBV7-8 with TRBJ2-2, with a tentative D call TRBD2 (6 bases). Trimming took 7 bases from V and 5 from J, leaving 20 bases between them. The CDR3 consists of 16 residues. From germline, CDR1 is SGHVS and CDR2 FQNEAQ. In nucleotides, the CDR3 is TGTGCCAGCATCTTCGGGAGAAGGGGTTGGACCGGGGAGCTGTTTTTT. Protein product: CASIFGRRGWTGELFF.

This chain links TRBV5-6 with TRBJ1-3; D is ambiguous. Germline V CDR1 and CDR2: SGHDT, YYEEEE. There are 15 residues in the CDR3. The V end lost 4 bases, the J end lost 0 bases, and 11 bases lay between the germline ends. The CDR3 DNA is TGTGCCAGCAGCCCTAGACTCCTCTCTGGAAACACCATATATTTT. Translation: CASSPRLLSGNTIYF.

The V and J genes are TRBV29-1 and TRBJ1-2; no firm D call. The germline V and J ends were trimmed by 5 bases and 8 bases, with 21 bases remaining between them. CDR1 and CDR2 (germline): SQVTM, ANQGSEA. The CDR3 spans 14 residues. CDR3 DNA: TGCAGCGTTCAACTTGGTGCGGGTCTGATAGGCTACACCTTC. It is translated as CSVQLGAGLIGYTF.

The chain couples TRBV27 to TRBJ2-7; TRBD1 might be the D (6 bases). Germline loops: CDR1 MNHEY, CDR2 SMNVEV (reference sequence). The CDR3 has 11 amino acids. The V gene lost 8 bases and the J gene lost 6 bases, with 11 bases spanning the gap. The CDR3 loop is CASQGGREQYF. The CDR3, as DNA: TGTGCCAGCCAAGGGGGTCGCGAGCAGTACTTC.

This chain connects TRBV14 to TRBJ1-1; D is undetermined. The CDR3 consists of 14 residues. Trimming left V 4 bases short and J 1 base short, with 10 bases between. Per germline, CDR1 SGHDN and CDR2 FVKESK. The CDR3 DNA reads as TGTGCCAGCAGCCGCCTACGGGGGAACACTGAAGCTTTCTTT. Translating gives CASSRLRGNTEAFF.

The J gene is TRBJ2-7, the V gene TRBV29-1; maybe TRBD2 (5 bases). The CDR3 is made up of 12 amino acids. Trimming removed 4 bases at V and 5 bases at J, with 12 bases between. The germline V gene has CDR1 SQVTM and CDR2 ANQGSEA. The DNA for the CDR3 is TGCAGCGTTGGGTCGGGAATTGACGAGCAGTACTTC. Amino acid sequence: CSVGSGIDEQYF.

The CDR3 DNA follows: TGTGCCACGTTCGGCCAGGGGGCAATCTATGGCTACACCTTC. It yields the protein CATFGQGAIYGYTF. The chain is built from TRBV28 and TRBJ1-2; 8 nucleotides match TRBD1. After removal of 10 bases from V and 4 bases from J, the junction contained 11 bases not matched to a gene. CDR3 length: 14 residues. Per germline, CDR1 MDHEN and CDR2 SYDVKM.

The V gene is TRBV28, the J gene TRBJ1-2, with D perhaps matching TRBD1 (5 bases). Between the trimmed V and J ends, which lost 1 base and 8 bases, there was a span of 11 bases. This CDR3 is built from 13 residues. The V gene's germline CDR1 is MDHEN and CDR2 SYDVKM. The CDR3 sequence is CASSLFQGWGYTF. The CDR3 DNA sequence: TGTGCCAGCAGTTTATTTCAGGGATGGGGCTACACCTTC.

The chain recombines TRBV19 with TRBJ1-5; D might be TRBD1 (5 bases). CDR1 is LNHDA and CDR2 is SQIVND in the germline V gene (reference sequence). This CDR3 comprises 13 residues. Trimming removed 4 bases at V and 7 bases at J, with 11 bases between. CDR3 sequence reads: CASSRGQIQPQHF. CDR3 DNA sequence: TGTGCCAGTAGTAGAGGACAAATCCAGCCCCAGCATTTT. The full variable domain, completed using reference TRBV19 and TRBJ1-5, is DGGITQSPKYLFRKEGQNVTLSCEQNLNHDAMYWYRQDPGQGLRLIYYSQIVNDFQKGDIAEGYSVSREKKESFPLTVTSAQKNPTAFYLCASSRGQIQPQHFGDGTRLSIL.

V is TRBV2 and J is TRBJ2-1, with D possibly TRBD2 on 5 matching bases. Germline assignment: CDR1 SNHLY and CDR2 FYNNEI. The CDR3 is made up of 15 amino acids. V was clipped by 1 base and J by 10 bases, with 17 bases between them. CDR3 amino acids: CASSEGVLAREEQFF. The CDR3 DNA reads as TGTGCCAGCAGTGAAGGGGTGTTAGCGAGGGAAGAGCAGTTCTTC.

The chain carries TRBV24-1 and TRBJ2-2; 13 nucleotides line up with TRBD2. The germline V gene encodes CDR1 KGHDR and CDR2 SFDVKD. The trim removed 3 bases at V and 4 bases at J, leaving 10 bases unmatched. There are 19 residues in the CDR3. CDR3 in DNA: TGTGCCACCAGTGATCCCGGGACTAGCGGGACCAGGGGCACCGGGGAGCTGTTTTTT. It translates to CATSDPGTSGTRGTGELFF.

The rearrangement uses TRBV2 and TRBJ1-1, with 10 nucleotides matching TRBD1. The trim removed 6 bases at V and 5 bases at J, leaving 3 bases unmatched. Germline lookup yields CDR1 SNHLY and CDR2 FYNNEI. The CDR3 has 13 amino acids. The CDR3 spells CASRRDRGTEAFF. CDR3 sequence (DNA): TGTGCCAGCAGACGGGACAGGGGTACTGAAGCTTTCTTT.

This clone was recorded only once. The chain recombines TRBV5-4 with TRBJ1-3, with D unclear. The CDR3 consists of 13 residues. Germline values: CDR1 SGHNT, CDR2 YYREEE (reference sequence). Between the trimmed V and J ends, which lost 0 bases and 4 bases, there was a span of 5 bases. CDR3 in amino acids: CASSLVQGNTIYF. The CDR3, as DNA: TGTGCCAGCAGCTTGGTACAGGGAAACACCATATATTTT.

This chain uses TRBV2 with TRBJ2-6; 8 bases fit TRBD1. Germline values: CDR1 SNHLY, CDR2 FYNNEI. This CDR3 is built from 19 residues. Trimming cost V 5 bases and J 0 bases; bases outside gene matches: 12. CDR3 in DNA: TGTGCCAGCAGTATAAAGAGGGGACAGGCCTACTCTGGGGCCAACGTCCTGACTTTC. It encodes CASSIKRGQAYSGANVLTF.

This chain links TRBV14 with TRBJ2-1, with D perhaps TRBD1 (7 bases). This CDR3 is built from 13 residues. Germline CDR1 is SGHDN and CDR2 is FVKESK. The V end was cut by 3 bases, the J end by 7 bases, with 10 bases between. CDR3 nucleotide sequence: TGTGCCAGCAGCCACAGGGGGGAGAATGAGCAGTTCTTC. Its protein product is CASSHRGENEQFF.